These 27 T cell receptor beta chains were sequenced from one sample in a study of T cell repertoires in ileal Crohn's disease. TCRdb keeps only in-frame clones here, not all; method: immunoSEQ multiplex PCR. The profile covers tens of thousands of clones, with around 80% appearing a single time and 4.5% to 7% taken by the ten largest. Source material: ileal tissue. All receptors derive from an adult with Crohn's disease.

The chain couples TRBV5-8 to TRBJ2-5; D is possibly TRBD1 (6 bases). The DNA end is more similar to TRBJ2-7, so the J call may be wrong. CDR3 size: 14 residues. Germline values: CDR1 SGHTS, CDR2 YDEGEE. For the CDR3, the DNA is TGTGCCAGCAGCCGGACAGTTCAGTCCTACGAGCAGTACTTC. This codes for CASSRTVQSYEQYF.

This clone has more than one count but fewer than ten. The V gene is TRBV2, the J gene TRBJ2-3, with 7 bases that match TRBD1. This CDR3 is 13 amino acids long. The V segment lost 5 bases and the J segment 5 bases; nucleotides outside the gene matches: 4. Germline assignment: CDR1 SNHLY and CDR2 FYNNEI. The CDR3 region has the DNA TGTGCCAGCAGTACCACAGGGGAAGATACGCAGTATTTT. It translates to CASSTTGEDTQYF.

This clone has just one count. V gene TRBV5-4 combines with J gene TRBJ2-7, with TRBD1 matching over 9 bases. The trim removed 5 bases at V and 1 base at J, leaving 4 bases unmatched. The CDR3 totals 14 residues. Per germline, CDR1 SGHNT and CDR2 YYREEE (reference sequence). The CDR3 loop is CASSPGQGSYEQYF. The CDR3 region has the DNA TGTGCCAGCAGTCCGGGACAGGGATCCTACGAGCAGTACTTC.

J is TRBJ2-3 and V is TRBV11-2; the match to TRBD1 covers 9 bases. The V segment lost 6 bases and the J segment 4 bases; nucleotides outside the gene matches: 11. The CDR3 totals 16 residues. Germline lookup yields CDR1 SGHAT and CDR2 FQNNGV. The CDR3 nucleotides are TGTGCCAGCAGATCTGGACAGGGGCCTAAATCAGATACGCAGTATTTT. Protein product: CASRSGQGPKSDTQYF.

J is TRBJ1-6 and V is TRBV7-2, with D tentatively TRBD1 (5 bases). Germline V gene sequence: CDR1 SGHTA, CDR2 FQGNSA. The CDR3 loop spans 16 amino acids. Trimming removed 1 base from V and 9 bases from J, with 16 bases in between. CDR3 sequence: CASSLVATAGGSPLHF. CDR3 bases: TGTGCCAGCAGCTTAGTCGCGACCGCGGGGGGTTCACCCCTCCACTTT.

The chain has TRBV5-1 and TRBJ2-7; possible D gene TRBD2, 6 bases. Deletions cut 4 bases from V and 0 bases from J, with 8 bases between. The germline gives CDR1 SGHRS, CDR2 YFSETQ. This CDR3 is built from 13 residues. CDR3 in amino acids: CASSGGASYEQYF. CDR3 coding DNA: TGCGCCAGCAGCGGCGGGGCCTCCTACGAGCAGTACTTC.

J is TRBJ1-1 and V is TRBV9; D is ambiguous. V lost 0 bases and J 6 bases, leaving 9 bases between the germline ends. Germline V gives CDR1 SGDLS, CDR2 YYNGEE. CDR3 size: 13 residues. CDR3 protein: CASSVAQVSEAFF. The CDR3 DNA follows: TGTGCCAGCAGCGTAGCGCAGGTGTCTGAAGCTTTCTTT.

The CDR3 region is CASTTGSYNEQFF. The CDR3 DNA follows: TGTGCCAGTACGACTGGCAGCTACAATGAGCAGTTCTTC. The chain couples TRBV19 to TRBJ2-1; D gene ambiguous. V was cut by 7 bases and J by 3 bases, with 10 bases left in between. Looked up from germline, CDR1 is LNHDA and CDR2 is SQIVND (reference sequence). This CDR3 is built from 13 residues.

The chain joins TRBV7-2 to TRBJ2-3; 14 bases match TRBD2. Trimming at V came to 5 bases and at J to 3 bases, leaving 7 bases not matched to a gene. CDR3 length equals 17 residues. The germline CDR1 and CDR2 sequences are SGHTA and FQGNSA. The CDR3 DNA is TGTGCCAGCAGCCTGACTAGCGGGGGGGGACTAACAGATACGCAGTATTTT. Translation: CASSLTSGGGLTDTQYF.

This clone was detected once. The sample holds other DNA sequences that translate to the same CDR3. This sequence joins TRBV5-4 and TRBJ2-5, with D possibly TRBD2 on 6 matching bases. Germline values: CDR1 SGHNT, CDR2 YYREEE (reference sequence). Trimming removed 1 base at V and 3 bases at J, with 10 bases between. The CDR3 is 14 residues long. CDR3: CASSLHSGKETQYF. Written as DNA, the CDR3 is TGTGCCAGCAGCTTGCATAGCGGCAAAGAGACCCAGTACTTC.

The rearrangement uses TRBV29-1 and TRBJ1-3; no clear D gene. The CDR3 runs to 13 residues. V gave up 3 bases and J gave up 3 bases, with 9 bases separating them. The germline CDR1 and CDR2 sequences are SQVTM and ANQGSEA. CDR3 DNA: TGCAGCGTTGATACCGGTTTTGGAAACACCATATATTTT. It translates to CSVDTGFGNTIYF.

This clone showed up just once. The chain employs TRBV7-2 and TRBJ1-6, with D maybe TRBD1 (5 bases). The CDR3 totals 16 residues. Germline V gene sequence: CDR1 SGHTA, CDR2 FQGNSA. V lost 6 bases and J lost 6, with 18 bases in between. CDR3 DNA: TGTGCCAGCAGTCCCCTTGGGGCGGCAAGTAATTCACCCCTCCACTTT. This translates into CASSPLGAASNSPLHF.

The chain recombines TRBV6-4 with TRBJ1-5, with 11 bases lining up with TRBD1. Trimming at V came to 6 bases and at J to 2 bases, leaving 9 bases not matched to a gene. The CDR3 totals 17 residues. Germline lookup yields CDR1 MRHNA and CDR2 SNTAGT. The chain's CDR3 is CASRGGQGAKGNQPQHF. CDR3 coding DNA: TGTGCCAGCAGGGGAGGACAGGGGGCGAAGGGCAATCAGCCCCAGCATTTT.

This rearrangement joins TRBV30 to TRBJ1-1; D is ambiguous. Between the trimmed V and J ends, which lost 0 bases and 11 bases, there was a span of 10 bases. Looked up from germline, CDR1 is GTSNPN and CDR2 is SVGIG (reference sequence). This CDR3 region has 11 residues. CDR3 in amino acids: CAWSVEGMAFF. CDR3 sequence (DNA): TGTGCCTGGAGTGTAGAGGGTATGGCTTTCTTT. Full variable domain (rest looked up from reference TRBV30 and TRBJ1-1): SQTIHQWPATLVQPVGSPLSLECTVEGTSNPNLYWYRQAAGRGLQLLFYSVGIGQISSEVPQNLSASRPQDRQFILSSKKLLLSDSGFYLCAWSVEGMAFFGQGTRLTVV.

The chain employs TRBV6-5 and TRBJ1-3; maybe TRBD1 (5 bases). CDR3 size: 15 residues. Per germline, CDR1 MNHEY and CDR2 SVGAGI. V lost 6 bases to trimming and J lost 0 bases, with 12 bases between them. The CDR3 loop is CASRRGTSSGNTIYF. Here the CDR3 DNA reads TGTGCCAGCAGACGCGGGACGAGCTCTGGAAACACCATATATTTT.

The V call is TRBV6-1, the J call TRBJ1-6; perhaps TRBD1 as D (6 bases). Germline loops: CDR1 MNHNS, CDR2 SASEGT. The V gene lost 1 base and the J gene lost 9 bases, with 16 bases spanning the gap. CDR3 length equals 16 residues. CDR3 sequence: CASSEVGGGAFSPLHF. For the CDR3, the DNA is TGTGCCAGCAGTGAAGTCGGAGGGGGGGCCTTTTCACCCCTCCACTTT.

V is TRBV5-4 and J is TRBJ1-2, with 11 bases lining up with TRBD1. Germline loops: CDR1 SGHNT, CDR2 YYREEE (reference sequence). V shed 4 bases, J shed 3 bases, and the junction held 5 bases outside the gene matches. This CDR3 is 15 amino acids long. The chain's CDR3 is CASSAGTGGDYGYTF. CDR3 sequence (DNA): TGTGCCAGCAGCGCCGGGACAGGGGGGGACTATGGCTACACCTTC.

This clone was counted only a few times. Distinct nucleotide sequences in the sample also encode this CDR3. The chain carries TRBV1 and TRBJ1-3; TRBD1 is the table's D call, not checked against the DNA. TRBV1 is labeled a pseudogene. There are 15 residues in the CDR3. For the CDR3, the DNA is TGCACCAGCAGCCAAGATGCGGACAGAGAAAACACCATATATTTT. Translated, it gives CTSSQDADRENTIYF.

The genes are TRBV2 and TRBJ1-2, with a possible D match to TRBD1 (5 bases). Germline CDR1 reads SNHLY; CDR2 reads FYNNEI. V shed 7 bases and J shed 7 bases, with 13 bases lying between them. The length of the CDR3 is 12 residues. The CDR3 loop is CASTLGGLGYTF. The CDR3, as DNA: TGTGCCAGCACCCTTGGGGGACTTGGCTACACCTTC.

The chain is built from TRBV4-3 and TRBJ2-2; no clear D. Trimming shortened V by 1 base and J by 2 bases, and 11 bases separated the two germline ends. This CDR3 contains 16 residues. Germline V gene sequence: CDR1 LGHNA, CDR2 YSLEER. The CDR3 loop reads CASSQGSHHNTGELFF. CDR3 nucleotides: TGCGCCAGCAGCCAAGGGTCACACCATAACACCGGGGAGCTGTTTTTT.

The V call is TRBV4-1, the J call TRBJ2-2, with D possibly being TRBD2 (5 bases). The CDR3 sequence is 18 residues long. Trimming took off 0 bases at V and 3 bases at J, with 17 bases between the two ends. Looked up from germline, CDR1 is MGHRA and CDR2 is YSYEKL. The CDR3 is CASSQDPRGSLDTGELFF. The CDR3, as DNA: TGCGCCAGCAGCCAAGATCCACGGGGTAGCCTCGACACCGGGGAGCTGTTTTTT.

This chain connects TRBV5-6 to TRBJ2-7; 13 bases line up with TRBD2. Germline V gene sequence: CDR1 SGHDT, CDR2 YYEEEE. The CDR3 spans 17 residues. V was pared by 1 base and J by 2 bases, with 6 bases of the junction left unmatched. The CDR3 reads CASSLLLAGGPAYEQYF. DNA for the CDR3: TGTGCCAGCAGCTTGTTACTAGCGGGGGGGCCCGCCTACGAGCAGTACTTC.

The chain links TRBV9 to TRBJ1-1; 11 positions agree with TRBD1. The CDR3 is made up of 17 amino acids. Germline V CDR1 and CDR2: SGDLS, YYNGEE. V shed 4 bases and J 3 bases; nucleotides not matched to a gene: 11. The chain's CDR3 is CASSPRPRGQGDTEAFF. The CDR3 region has the DNA TGTGCCAGCAGCCCGAGACCTAGGGGACAGGGGGACACTGAAGCTTTCTTT. The full variable domain, with the rest looked up from reference TRBV9 and TRBJ1-1, is DSGVTQTPKHLITATGQRVTLRCSPRSGDLSVYWYQQSLDQGLQFLIQYYNGEERAKGNILERFSAQQFPDLHSELNLSSLELGDSALYFCASSPRPRGQGDTEAFFGQGTRLTVV.

The genes are TRBV6-5 and TRBJ2-5; TRBD1 matches 8 bases. Germline trimming cut 0 bases from V and 5 bases from J; bases unmatched to any gene: 5. There are 15 residues in the CDR3. CDR1 MNHEY and CDR2 SVGAGI come from the germline V gene. The CDR3 sequence: CASSYSRGRGETQYF. The DNA for the CDR3 is TGTGCCAGCAGTTACTCCAGGGGGCGAGGGGAGACCCAGTACTTC.

The V call is TRBV6-1, the J call TRBJ2-6, with D possibly matching TRBD1 (6 bases). V lost 1 base and J lost 2, with 6 bases in between. CDR1 is MNHNS and CDR2 is SASEGT in the germline V gene. The CDR3 length is 15 residues. CDR3 bases: TGTGCCAGCAGTGAAGACAGGGCTGGGGCCAACGTCCTGACTTTC. This sequence encodes CASSEDRAGANVLTF.

This chain links TRBV9 with TRBJ2-1; 8 nucleotides line up with TRBD1. CDR3 size: 15 residues. V lost 0 bases, J lost 8 bases, and 7 bases stayed unmatched. Germline CDR1 is SGDLS and CDR2 is YYNGEE. The CDR3 protein is CASSVGPGGIYEQFF. CDR3 coding DNA: TGTGCCAGCAGCGTAGGGCCAGGGGGCATCTATGAGCAGTTCTTC.

The CDR3, as DNA: TGTGCCAGCAGTGCCCCACAGGGGGGCACTGAAGCTTTCTTT. It specifies CASSAPQGGTEAFF. The J gene is TRBJ1-1, the V gene TRBV28, with 8 positions matching TRBD1. J lost 4 bases, V lost 5 bases, and 6 bases had no gene match. This CDR3 has 14 amino acids. Germline V gene lookup returns CDR1 MDHEN and CDR2 SYDVKM.